These 19 T cell receptor beta chains were all obtained from the same sample, sequenced in a study of T cell repertoires in cytomegalovirus infection. Each CDR3 protein is one row after TCRdb ran MiXCR on the reads. The sample consists of around 450,000 distinct CDR3 sequences, roughly 12% of them appearing once. Sequenced input: PBMCs. The receptors were gathered from a human donor in good health (CMV status not recorded). Some clones in this sample may be carry-over from other donors' samples.

About this clonotype: A much larger clone differs from this one at a single base, so this may be a read error. The chain has TRBV10-3 and TRBJ2-7, with TRBD2 as a possible D gene (5 bases). The germline gives CDR1 ENHRY, CDR2 SYGVKD. The V end lost 0 bases, the J end lost 5 bases, and 8 bases lay between the germline ends. CDR3 size: 13 residues. The chain's CDR3 is CAISESLGDEQYF. The DNA for the CDR3 is TGTGCCATCAGTGAGTCTCTCGGGGACGAGCAGTACTTC.

This clonotype was observed many times. The V gene is TRBV19, the J gene TRBJ2-4; D ambiguous. Germline V lookup: CDR1 LNHDA, CDR2 SQIVND (reference sequence). The V end lost 6 bases, the J end lost 6 bases, and 18 bases lay between the germline ends. This CDR3 spans 15 amino acids. The CDR3 here is CASRWGTGGGNIQYF. Here the CDR3 DNA reads TGTGCCAGTAGATGGGGTACCGGCGGTGGAAACATTCAGTACTTC.

Ten or more counts support this clonotype. This chain uses TRBV6-5 with TRBJ2-7; no definite D call. The CDR3 is 14 amino acids. The germline CDR1 and CDR2 sequences are MNHEY and SVGAGI. V shed 4 bases and J shed 7 bases, with 17 bases lying between them. The CDR3 here is CASSLRAYSGEQYF. The CDR3 DNA reads as TGTGCCAGCAGTTTACGGGCCTATTCTGGAGAGCAGTACTTC.

The rearrangement uses TRBV4-2 and TRBJ1-5; 7 positions match TRBD1. CDR1 is LGHNA, CDR2 YNFKEQ, per germline. This CDR3 comprises 16 residues. Trimming took 0 bases from V and 2 from J; bases not matched to a gene: 4. This CDR3 is CASSQDKGAGNQPQHF. CDR3 bases: TGTGCCAGCAGCCAAGATAAGGGGGCAGGCAATCAGCCCCAGCATTTT.

Turning to this clonotype: A clone one base away is much larger, so this may be a read error. The V gene is TRBV5-6, the J gene TRBJ2-1; D not resolved. CDR1 and CDR2 (germline): SGHDT, YYEEEE. The CDR3 runs to 15 residues. CDR3 sequence (DNA): TGTCCCAGCAGCTTGTTTCGGAGCACCTACAATGAGCAGTTCTTC. This gives the protein CPSSLFRSTYNEQFF.

Of note for this clonotype: A clone one base away is much larger, so this may be a read error. The rearrangement uses TRBV27 and TRBJ1-5; D remains ambiguous. This CDR3 region has 15 residues. Trimming took off 4 bases at V and 0 bases at J, with 10 bases between the two ends. The germline CDR1 and CDR2 sequences are MNHEY and SMNVEV (reference sequence). As DNA, the CDR3 is TGTGCCAGCAGTTGTGGGGTCAATAGCAATCAGCCCCAGCATTTT. As protein: CASSCGVNSNQPQHF.

In its sample, this clonotype was seen a few times. The chain employs TRBV5-4 and TRBJ2-2; D not resolved. The length of the CDR3 is 16 residues. V lost 2 bases, J lost 3 bases, and 14 bases lay in between. Germline values: CDR1 SGHNT, CDR2 YYREEE (reference sequence). CDR3 sequence reads: CASSFDRAADTGELFF. CDR3 nucleotide sequence: TGTGCCAGCAGCTTCGACCGGGCGGCGGACACCGGGGAGCTGTTTTTT.

The rearrangement links TRBV20-1 to TRBJ1-2; D gene uncertain. CDR3 length: 10 residues. Germline CDR1 and CDR2: DFQATT and SNEGSKA (reference sequence). Deletions cut 6 bases from V and 2 bases from J, with 4 bases between. The CDR3 loop reads CSAQNYGYTF. DNA for the CDR3: TGCAGTGCCCAGAACTATGGCTACACCTTC.

This clonotype was found many times. The rearrangement joins TRBV7-3 to TRBJ2-3, with TRBD2 identical over 11 bases. Looked up from germline, CDR1 is SGHTA and CDR2 is FQGTGA. With 6 bases clipped from V and 5 bases from J, the junction kept 7 bases outside the gene matches. The CDR3 covers 15 residues. Written as DNA, the CDR3 is TGTGCCAGCAGGGACGGGACTAGCGGCTTAGATACGCAGTATTTT. Protein: CASRDGTSGLDTQYF.

A note on this clonotype: A much bigger clone sits one base away, suggesting this may be a read error. The V call is TRBV29-1, the J call TRBJ2-2, with D maybe TRBD2 (6 bases). This CDR3 has 15 amino acids. Germline V gene sequence: CDR1 SQVTM, CDR2 ANQGSEA. V lost 2 bases and J lost 3, with 13 bases in between. CDR3 DNA: TGCAGCGTTGAAATCGCGGGACTCCACACCGGGGAGCTGTTTTTT. Its protein is CSVEIAGLHTGELFF.

This clonotype was recorded at least ten times. The CDR3 protein is CASSLVRRQTYSGANVLTF. The CDR3 nucleotides read TGTGCCAGCAGCTTAGTACGGCGACAGACTTACTCTGGGGCCAACGTCCTGACTTTC. This chain connects TRBV11-2 to TRBJ2-6, with a tentative D call TRBD1 (5 bases). V was pared by 1 base and J by 0 bases, with 16 bases between. The CDR3 consists of 19 residues. From germline, CDR1 is SGHAT and CDR2 FQNNGV. Full variable domain (missing parts from reference TRBV11-2 and TRBJ2-6): EAGVAQSPRYKIIEKRQSVAFWCNPISGHATLYWYQQILGQGPKLLIQFQNNGVVDDSQLPKDRFSAERLKGVDSTLKIQPAKLEDSAVYLCASSLVRRQTYSGANVLTFGAGSRLTVL.

The rearrangement joins TRBV7-3 to TRBJ1-1; no reliable D call. V lost 2 bases, J lost 5 bases, and 9 bases lay in between. Germline CDR1 reads SGHTA; CDR2 reads FQGTGA. CDR3 length equals 13 residues. The CDR3 DNA follows: TGTGCCAGCAGCTTAGGCCGGGCGACTGAAGCTTTCTTT. Translation: CASSLGRATEAFF.

This clonotype was counted ten times or more. The rearrangement links TRBV18 to TRBJ2-1, with D uncertain. The V gene's germline CDR1 is KGHSH and CDR2 LQKENI. The CDR3 runs to 13 residues. V was clipped by 8 bases and J by 4 bases, with 12 bases between them. The CDR3 loop reads CASSPPGYNEQFF. As DNA, the CDR3 is TGTGCCAGCAGCCCTCCCGGTTACAATGAGCAGTTCTTC.

There are a few counts of this clonotype. The chain uses TRBV4-2 and TRBJ1-6; D remains unclear. V lost 3 bases, J lost 11 bases, and 14 bases lay in between. The CDR3 is 14 residues long. Germline CDR1 LGHNA, CDR2 YNFKEQ. Here the CDR3 reads CASSQVGSSPPLHF. In DNA, the CDR3 is TGTGCCAGCAGCCAGGTTGGGTCCTCCCCACCCCTCCACTTT.

The chain links TRBV20-1 to TRBJ1-6; 9 bases are a match to TRBD1. There are 15 residues in the CDR3. V shed 4 bases, J shed 4 bases, and the junction held 5 bases outside the gene matches. From germline, CDR1 is DFQATT and CDR2 SNEGSKA (reference sequence). The CDR3 reads CSATQGTGYNSPLHF. The CDR3 DNA sequence: TGCAGTGCTACCCAAGGGACAGGGTATAATTCACCCCTCCACTTT.

There are many counts of this clonotype. This rearrangement joins TRBV28 to TRBJ1-2, with D perhaps TRBD1 (6 bases). Trimming removed 8 bases from V and 0 bases from J, with 13 bases in between. Germline CDR1 MDHEN, CDR2 SYDVKM. The CDR3 extends over 14 amino acids. The CDR3 here is CASGRGYANYGYTF. The CDR3 DNA follows: TGTGCCAGCGGCAGGGGATACGCTAACTATGGCTACACCTTC.

This clonotype has at least ten counts. The CDR3 DNA reads as TGTGCCAGCAGCTTGGATGGAGCAAAAGGTGAAGCTTTCTTT. Translation gives CASSLDGAKGEAFF. The chain joins TRBV5-4 to TRBJ1-1; D gene ambiguous. This CDR3 has 14 residues. Germline V gene sequence: CDR1 SGHNT, CDR2 YYREEE (reference sequence). The V end was cut by 0 bases, the J end by 7 bases, with 13 bases between.

This clonotype was seen at least ten times. The chain carries TRBV28 and TRBJ2-7; TRBD1 is a possible D gene (6 bases). From germline, CDR1 is MDHEN and CDR2 SYDVKM. This CDR3 has 16 amino acids. V was trimmed by 1 base and J by 3 bases, leaving 16 bases between them. CDR3 coding DNA: TGTGCCAGCAGTTTATCCCAACAGGGCCTCGGCTACGAGCAGTACTTC. Residues: CASSLSQQGLGYEQYF.

The rearrangement links TRBV5-1 to TRBJ1-1, with 9 bases matching TRBD1. This CDR3 has 14 amino acids. The ends lost 2 bases at V and 6 bases at J; junction bases unmatched: 5. Looked up from germline, CDR1 is SGHRS and CDR2 is YFSETQ. The CDR3 loop is CASSLTGGDAEAFF. The DNA of the CDR3 is TGCGCCAGCAGCTTAACAGGGGGCGACGCTGAAGCTTTCTTT.